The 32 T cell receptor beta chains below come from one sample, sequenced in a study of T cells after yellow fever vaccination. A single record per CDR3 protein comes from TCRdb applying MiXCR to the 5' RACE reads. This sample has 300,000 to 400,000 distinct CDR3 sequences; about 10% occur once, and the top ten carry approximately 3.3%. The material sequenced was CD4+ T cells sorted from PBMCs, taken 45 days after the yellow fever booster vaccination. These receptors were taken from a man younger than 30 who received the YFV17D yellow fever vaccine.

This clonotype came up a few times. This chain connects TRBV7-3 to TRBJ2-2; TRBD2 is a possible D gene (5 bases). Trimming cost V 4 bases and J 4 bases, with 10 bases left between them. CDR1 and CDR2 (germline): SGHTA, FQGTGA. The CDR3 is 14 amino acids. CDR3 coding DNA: TGTGCCAGCAGCTCGACCAGCGGCACCGGGGAGCTGTTTTTT. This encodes CASSSTSGTGELFF.

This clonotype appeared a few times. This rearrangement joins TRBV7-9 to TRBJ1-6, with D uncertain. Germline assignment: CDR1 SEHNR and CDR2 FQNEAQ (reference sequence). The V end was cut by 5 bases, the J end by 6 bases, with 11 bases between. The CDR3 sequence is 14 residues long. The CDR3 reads CASSPPGLNSPLHF. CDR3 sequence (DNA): TGTGCCAGCAGCCCACCGGGTCTTAATTCACCCCTCCACTTT.

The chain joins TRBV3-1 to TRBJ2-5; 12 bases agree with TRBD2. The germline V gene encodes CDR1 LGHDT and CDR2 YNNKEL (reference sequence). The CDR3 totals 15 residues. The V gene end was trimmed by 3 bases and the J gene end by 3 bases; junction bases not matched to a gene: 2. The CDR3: CASSHLAGGKETQYF. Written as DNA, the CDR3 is TGTGCCAGCAGCCACCTAGCGGGGGGGAAAGAGACCCAGTACTTC.

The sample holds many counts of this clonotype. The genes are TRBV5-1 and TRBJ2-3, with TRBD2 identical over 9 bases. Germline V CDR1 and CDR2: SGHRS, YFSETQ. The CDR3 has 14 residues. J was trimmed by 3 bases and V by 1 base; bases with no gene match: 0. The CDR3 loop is CASSLTSGTDTQYF. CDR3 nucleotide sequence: TGCGCCAGCAGCTTGACTAGCGGGACAGATACGCAGTATTTT.

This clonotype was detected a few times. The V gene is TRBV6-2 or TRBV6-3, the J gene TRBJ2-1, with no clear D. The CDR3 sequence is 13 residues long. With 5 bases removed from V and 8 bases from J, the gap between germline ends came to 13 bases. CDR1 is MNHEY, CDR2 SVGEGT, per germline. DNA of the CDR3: TGTGCCAGCAGTGGCCCTGGGTATCATGAGCAGTTCTTC. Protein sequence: CASSGPGYHEQFF.

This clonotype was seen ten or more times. The CDR3, as DNA: TGTGCCAGCAGTGGACTAGCATTTGAGCAGTTCTTC. Amino acids: CASSGLAFEQFF. The chain couples TRBV12-3 or TRBV12-4 to TRBJ2-1, with 8 bases aligning to TRBD2. V dropped 5 bases and J dropped 9; count of bases not matched to a gene: 3. CDR3 length: 12 amino acids.

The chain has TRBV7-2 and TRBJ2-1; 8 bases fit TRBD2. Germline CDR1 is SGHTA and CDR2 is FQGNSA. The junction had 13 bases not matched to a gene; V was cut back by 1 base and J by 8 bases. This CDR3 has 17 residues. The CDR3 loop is CASSLGRLAGGMYEQFF. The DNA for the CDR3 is TGTGCCAGCAGCTTAGGTCGGCTTGCGGGGGGTATGTATGAGCAGTTCTTC.

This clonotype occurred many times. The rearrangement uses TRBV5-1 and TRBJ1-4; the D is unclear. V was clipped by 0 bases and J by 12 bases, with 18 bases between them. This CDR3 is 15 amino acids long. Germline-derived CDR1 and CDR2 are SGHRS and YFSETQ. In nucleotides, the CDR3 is TGCGCCAGCAGCTTGGTCGGCCCGCCGTTAGCGGAACTGTTTTTT. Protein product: CASSLVGPPLAELFF.

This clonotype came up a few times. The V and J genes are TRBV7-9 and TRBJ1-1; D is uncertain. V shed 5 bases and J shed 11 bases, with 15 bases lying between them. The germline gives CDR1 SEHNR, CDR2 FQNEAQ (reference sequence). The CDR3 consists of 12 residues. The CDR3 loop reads CASSQVDVRAFF. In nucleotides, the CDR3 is TGTGCCAGCAGCCAAGTAGATGTAAGGGCTTTCTTT.

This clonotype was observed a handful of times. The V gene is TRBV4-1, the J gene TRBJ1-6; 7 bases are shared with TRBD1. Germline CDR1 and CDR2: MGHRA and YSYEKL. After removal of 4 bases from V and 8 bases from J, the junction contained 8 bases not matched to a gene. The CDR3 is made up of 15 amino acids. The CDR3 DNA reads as TGCGCCAGCAGCCTAGACAGGGTGTTGGATTCACCCCTCCACTTT. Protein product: CASSLDRVLDSPLHF.

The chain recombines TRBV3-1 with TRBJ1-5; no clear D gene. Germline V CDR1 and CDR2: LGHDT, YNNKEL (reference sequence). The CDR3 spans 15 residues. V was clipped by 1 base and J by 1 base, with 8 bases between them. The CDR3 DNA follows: TGTGCCAGCAGCCAAGGCGTTGAGAGCAATCAGCCCCAGCATTTT. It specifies CASSQGVESNQPQHF.

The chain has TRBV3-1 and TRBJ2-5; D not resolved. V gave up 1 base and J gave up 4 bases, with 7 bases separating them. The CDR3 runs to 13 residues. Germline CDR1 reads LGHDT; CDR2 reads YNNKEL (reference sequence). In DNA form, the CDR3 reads TGTGCCAGCAGCCAAGCGAGCGTAGAGACCCAGTACTTC. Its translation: CASSQASVETQYF.

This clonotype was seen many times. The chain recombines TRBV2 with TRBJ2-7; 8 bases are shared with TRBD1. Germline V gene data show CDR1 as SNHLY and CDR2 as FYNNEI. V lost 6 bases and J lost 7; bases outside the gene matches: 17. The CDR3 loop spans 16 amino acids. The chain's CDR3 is CASRLPGQGRQGEQYF. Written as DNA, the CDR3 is TGTGCCAGCAGACTCCCCGGACAGGGTAGGCAGGGTGAGCAGTACTTC.

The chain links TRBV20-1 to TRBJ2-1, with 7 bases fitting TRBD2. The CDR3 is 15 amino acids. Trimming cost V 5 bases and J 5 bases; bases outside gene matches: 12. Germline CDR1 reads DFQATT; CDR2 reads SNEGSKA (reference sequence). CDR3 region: CSAGGVRGVDNEQFF. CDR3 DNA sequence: TGCAGTGCTGGGGGGGTGAGGGGCGTAGACAATGAGCAGTTCTTC.

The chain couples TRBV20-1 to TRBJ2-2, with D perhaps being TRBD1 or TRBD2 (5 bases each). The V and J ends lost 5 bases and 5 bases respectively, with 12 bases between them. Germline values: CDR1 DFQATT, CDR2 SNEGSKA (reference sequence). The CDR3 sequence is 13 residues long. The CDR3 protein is CSAPEGPTGELFF. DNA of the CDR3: TGCAGTGCTCCAGAGGGACCTACCGGGGAGCTGTTTTTT.

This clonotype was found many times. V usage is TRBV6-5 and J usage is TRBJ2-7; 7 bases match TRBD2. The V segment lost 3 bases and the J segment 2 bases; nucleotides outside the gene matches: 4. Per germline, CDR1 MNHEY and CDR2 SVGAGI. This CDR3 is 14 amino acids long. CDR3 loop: CASSYWGGAYEQYF. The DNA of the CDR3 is TGTGCCAGCAGTTATTGGGGGGGAGCCTACGAGCAGTACTTC.

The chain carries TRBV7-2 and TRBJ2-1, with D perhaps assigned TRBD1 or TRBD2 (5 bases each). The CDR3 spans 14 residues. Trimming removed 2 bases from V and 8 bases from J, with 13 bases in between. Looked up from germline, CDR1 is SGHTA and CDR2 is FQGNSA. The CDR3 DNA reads TGTGCCAGCAGCTTACTGGGGACCGGCGATGAGCAGTTCTTC. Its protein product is CASSLLGTGDEQFF.

The CDR3 nucleotides are TGTGCCAGCAGCCTCGGGGGGGCTTTGGCGGATACGCAGTATTTT. It codes for CASSLGGALADTQYF. The V and J genes are TRBV28 and TRBJ2-3; TRBD2 aligns across 8 bases. V dropped 6 bases and J dropped 6; count of bases not matched to a gene: 11. This CDR3 is 15 amino acids long. The germline CDR1 and CDR2 sequences are MDHEN and SYDVKM.

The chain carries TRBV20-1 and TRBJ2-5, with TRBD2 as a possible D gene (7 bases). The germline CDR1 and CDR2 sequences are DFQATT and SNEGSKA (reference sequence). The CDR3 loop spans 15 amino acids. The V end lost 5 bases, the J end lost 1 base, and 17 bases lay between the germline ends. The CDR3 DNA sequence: TGCAGTGCTCACGTTGGCGGGGGCCCCCAAGAGACCCAGTACTTC. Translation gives CSAHVGGGPQETQYF.

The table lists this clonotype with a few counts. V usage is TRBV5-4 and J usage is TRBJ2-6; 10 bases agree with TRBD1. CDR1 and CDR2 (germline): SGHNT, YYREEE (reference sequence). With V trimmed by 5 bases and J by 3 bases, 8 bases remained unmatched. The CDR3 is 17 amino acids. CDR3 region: CASSPGTGVLGANVLTF. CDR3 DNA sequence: TGTGCCAGCAGTCCCGGGACAGGGGTTCTTGGGGCCAACGTCCTGACTTTC.

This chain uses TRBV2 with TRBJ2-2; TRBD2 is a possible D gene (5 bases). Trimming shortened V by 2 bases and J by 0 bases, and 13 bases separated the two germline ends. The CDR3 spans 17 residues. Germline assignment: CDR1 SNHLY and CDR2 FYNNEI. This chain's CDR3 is CASSENWAGANTGELFF. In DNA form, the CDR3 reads TGTGCCAGCAGTGAAAACTGGGCCGGGGCGAACACCGGGGAGCTGTTTTTT.

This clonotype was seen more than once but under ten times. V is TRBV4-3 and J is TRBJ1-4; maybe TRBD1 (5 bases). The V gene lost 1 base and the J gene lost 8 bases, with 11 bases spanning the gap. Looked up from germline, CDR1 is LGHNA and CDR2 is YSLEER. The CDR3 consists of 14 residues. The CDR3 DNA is TGCGCCAGCAGCCAAGGAACAGGAGAAGAAAAACTGTTTTTT. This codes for CASSQGTGEEKLFF.

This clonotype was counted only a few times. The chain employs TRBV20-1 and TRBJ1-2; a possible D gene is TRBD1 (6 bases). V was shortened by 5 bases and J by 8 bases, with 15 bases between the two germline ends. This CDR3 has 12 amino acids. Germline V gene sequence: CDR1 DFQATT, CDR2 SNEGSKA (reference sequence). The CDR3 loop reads CSAPQGFTGYTF. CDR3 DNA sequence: TGCAGTGCTCCGCAGGGGTTTACGGGCTACACCTTC.

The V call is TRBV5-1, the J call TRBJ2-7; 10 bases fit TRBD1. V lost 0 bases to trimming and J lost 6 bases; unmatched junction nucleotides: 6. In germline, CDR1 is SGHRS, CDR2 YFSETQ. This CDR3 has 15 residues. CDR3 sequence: CASSLEPGQGPEQYV. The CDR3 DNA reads TGCGCCAGCAGCTTGGAGCCGGGACAGGGGCCCGAGCAGTACGTC.

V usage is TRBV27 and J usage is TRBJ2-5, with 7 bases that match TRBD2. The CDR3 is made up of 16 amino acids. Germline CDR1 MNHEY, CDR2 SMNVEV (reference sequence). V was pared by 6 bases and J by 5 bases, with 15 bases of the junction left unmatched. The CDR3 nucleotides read TGTGCCAGCAGCCACCGGAGAGCGGGGCCACCGGAGACCCAGTACTTC. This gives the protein CASSHRRAGPPETQYF.

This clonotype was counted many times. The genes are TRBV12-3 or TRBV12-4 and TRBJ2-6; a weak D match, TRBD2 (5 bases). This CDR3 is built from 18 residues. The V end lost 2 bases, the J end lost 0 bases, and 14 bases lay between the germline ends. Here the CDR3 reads CASSLWGDSRSGANVLTF. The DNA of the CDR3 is TGTGCCAGCAGTTTATGGGGAGATAGCCGCTCTGGGGCCAACGTCCTGACTTTC.

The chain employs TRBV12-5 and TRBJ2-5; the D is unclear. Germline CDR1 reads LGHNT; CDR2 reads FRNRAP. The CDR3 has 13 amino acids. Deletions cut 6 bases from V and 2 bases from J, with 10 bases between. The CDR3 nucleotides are TGTGCTAGTGGCATCGACACGCAAGAGACCCAGTACTTC. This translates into CASGIDTQETQYF.

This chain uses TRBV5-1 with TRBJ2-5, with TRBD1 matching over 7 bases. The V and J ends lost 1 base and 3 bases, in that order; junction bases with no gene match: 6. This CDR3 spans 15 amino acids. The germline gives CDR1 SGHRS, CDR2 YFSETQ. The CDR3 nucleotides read TGCGCCAGCAGCTTGAGGGGGCCGTCGGAAGAGACCCAGTACTTC. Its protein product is CASSLRGPSEETQYF.

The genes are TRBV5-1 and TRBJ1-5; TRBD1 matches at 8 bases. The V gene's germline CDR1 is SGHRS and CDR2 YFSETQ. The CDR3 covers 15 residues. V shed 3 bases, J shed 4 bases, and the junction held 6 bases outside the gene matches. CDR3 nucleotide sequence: TGCGCCAGCAGCTCGGAGGGGGACAGGAATCAGCCCCAGCATTTT. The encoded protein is CASSSEGDRNQPQHF.

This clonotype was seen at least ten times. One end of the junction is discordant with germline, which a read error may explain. The CDR3 is CASSLGANVLTF. CDR3 nucleotides: TGTGCCAGCAGTTTAGGGGCCAACGTCCTGACTTTC. The chain joins TRBV7-8 to TRBJ2-6; D gene ambiguous. The germline CDR1 and CDR2 sequences are SGHVS and FQNEAQ. The CDR3 has 12 amino acids.

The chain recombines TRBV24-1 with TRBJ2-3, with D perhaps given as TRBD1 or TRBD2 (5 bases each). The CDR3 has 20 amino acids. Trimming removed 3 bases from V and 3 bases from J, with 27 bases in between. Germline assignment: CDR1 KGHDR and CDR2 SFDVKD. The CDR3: CATSDPRRGALSWGTDTQYF. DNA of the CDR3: TGTGCCACCAGTGATCCCCGAAGAGGGGCCCTGTCTTGGGGTACAGATACGCAGTATTTT.

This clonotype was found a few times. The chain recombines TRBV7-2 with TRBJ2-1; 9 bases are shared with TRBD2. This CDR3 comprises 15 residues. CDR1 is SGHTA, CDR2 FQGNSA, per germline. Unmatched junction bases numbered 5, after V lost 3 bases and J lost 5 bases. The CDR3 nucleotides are TGTGCCAGCAGCTTCAGACTAGCGGCGAACAATGAGCAGTTCTTC. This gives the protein CASSFRLAANNEQFF.